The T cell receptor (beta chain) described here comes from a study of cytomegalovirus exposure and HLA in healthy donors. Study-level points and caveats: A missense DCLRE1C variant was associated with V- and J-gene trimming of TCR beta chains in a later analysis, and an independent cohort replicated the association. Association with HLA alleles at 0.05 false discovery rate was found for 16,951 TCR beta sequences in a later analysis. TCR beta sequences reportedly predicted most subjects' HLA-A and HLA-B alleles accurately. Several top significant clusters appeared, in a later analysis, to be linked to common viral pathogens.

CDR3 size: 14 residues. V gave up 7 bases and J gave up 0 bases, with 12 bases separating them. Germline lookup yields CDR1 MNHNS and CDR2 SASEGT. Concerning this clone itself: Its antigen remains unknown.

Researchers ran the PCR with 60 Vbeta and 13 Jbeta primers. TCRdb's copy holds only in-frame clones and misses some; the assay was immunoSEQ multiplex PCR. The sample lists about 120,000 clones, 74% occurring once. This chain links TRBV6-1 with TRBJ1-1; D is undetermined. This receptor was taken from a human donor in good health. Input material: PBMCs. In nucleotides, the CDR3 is TGTGCCAGCAAGAGGGATATAATGAACACTGAAGCTTTCTTT. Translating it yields CASKRDIMNTEAFF.